The present T cell receptor (beta chain) was sequenced within a study of blood T cell repertoires in COVID-19. Study details: Researchers got acute and convalescent COVID-19 samples from the United States, Italy and Spain. From T cells, B-cell-depleted T cells, or PBMCs came the material, which was cDNA or gDNA.

Germline V gene sequence: CDR1 MRHNA, CDR2 SNTAGT. V gave up 4 bases and J gave up 3 bases; unmatched junction bases: 9. The CDR3 totals 16 residues. Authors' analysis steps: Estimation of nucleated cell counts was performed using reference gene primer amplification. Measured with immunoSEQ multiplex PCR; TCRdb has only the in-frame clones, and not every one. The V and J calls and clone size were taken over from that table, and D and trimming were inferred from the DNA. Of about 160,000 clones in the sample, over 70% were seen once. The sample taken for sequencing was peripheral blood. The clonotype originates from a man aged 70 or older with acute or convalescent COVID-19. The chain joins TRBV6-4 to TRBJ1-2; 9 nucleotides line up with TRBD1. The CDR3 reads CASSASQGARDYGYTF. The CDR3 nucleotides are TGTGCCAGCAGTGCCTCACAGGGGGCTCGGGACTATGGCTACACCTTC.